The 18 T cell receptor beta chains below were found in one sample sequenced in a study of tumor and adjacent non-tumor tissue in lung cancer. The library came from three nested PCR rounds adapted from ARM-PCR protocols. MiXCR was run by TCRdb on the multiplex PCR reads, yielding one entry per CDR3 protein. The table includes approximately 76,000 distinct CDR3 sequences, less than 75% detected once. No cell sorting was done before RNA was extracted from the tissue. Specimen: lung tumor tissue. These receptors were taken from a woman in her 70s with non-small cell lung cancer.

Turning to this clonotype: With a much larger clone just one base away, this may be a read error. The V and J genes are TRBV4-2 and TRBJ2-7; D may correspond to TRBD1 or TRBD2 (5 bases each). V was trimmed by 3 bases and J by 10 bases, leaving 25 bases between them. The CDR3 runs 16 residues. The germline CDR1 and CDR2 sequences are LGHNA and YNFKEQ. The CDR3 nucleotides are TGTGCCAGCAGCCACCCAAAACAGGACTCTTCCTCGAAACAGTACTTC. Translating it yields CASSHPKQDSSSKQYF.

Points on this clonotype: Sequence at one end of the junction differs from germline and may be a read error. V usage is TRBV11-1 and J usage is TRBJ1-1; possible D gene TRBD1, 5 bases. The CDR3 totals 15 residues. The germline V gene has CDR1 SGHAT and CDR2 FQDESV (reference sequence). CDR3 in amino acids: CGSSSTGTRNTEAFF. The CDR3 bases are TGTGGCAGCAGTTCCACCGGGACCCGGAACACTGAAGCTTTCTTT.

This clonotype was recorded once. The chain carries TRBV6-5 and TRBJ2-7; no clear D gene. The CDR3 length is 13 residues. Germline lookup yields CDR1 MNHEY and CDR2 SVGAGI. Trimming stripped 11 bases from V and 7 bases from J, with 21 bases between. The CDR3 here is CAGKYVGPREQYF. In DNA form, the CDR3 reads TGTGCCGGCAAATACGTCGGCCCGCGGGAGCAGTACTTC.

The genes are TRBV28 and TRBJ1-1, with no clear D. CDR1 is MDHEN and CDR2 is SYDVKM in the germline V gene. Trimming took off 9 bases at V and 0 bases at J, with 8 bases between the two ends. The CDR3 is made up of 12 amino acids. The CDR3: CASQALNTEAFF. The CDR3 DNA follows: TGTGCCAGTCAGGCTTTGAACACTGAAGCTTTCTTT. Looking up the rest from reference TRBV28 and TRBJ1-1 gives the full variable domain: DVKVTQSSRYLVKRTGEKVFLECVQDMDHENMFWYRQDPGLGLRLIYFSYDVKMKEKGDIPEGYSVSREKKERFSLILESASTNQTSMYLCASQALNTEAFFGQGTRLTVV.

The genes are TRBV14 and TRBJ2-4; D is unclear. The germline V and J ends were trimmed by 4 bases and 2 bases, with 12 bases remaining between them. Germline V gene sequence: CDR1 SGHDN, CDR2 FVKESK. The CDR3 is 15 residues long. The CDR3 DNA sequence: TGTGCCAGCAGCCTTAAACCGGCCACCAAAAACATTCAGTACTTC. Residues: CASSLKPATKNIQYF.

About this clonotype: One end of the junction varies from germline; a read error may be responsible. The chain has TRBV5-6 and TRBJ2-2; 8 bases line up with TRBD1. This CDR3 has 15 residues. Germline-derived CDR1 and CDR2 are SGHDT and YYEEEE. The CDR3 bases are TGTGCCAGCAGCTTGACAGGGGGTTGGACCGGGGAGCCGTTCTTT. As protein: CASSLTGGWTGEPFF.

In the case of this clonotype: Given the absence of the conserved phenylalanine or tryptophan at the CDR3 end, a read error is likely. The CDR3 DNA is TGTGCCATCAGTAATCCGGACAGGATGGGGAATCAGCCCCAGCATCTT. Amino acids: CAISNPDRMGNQPQHL. This chain links TRBV10-3 with TRBJ1-5, with TRBD1 matching over 7 bases. The CDR3 loop spans 16 amino acids. The ends lost 5 bases at V and 4 bases at J; junction bases unmatched: 11. Germline V gives CDR1 ENHRY, CDR2 SYGVKD.

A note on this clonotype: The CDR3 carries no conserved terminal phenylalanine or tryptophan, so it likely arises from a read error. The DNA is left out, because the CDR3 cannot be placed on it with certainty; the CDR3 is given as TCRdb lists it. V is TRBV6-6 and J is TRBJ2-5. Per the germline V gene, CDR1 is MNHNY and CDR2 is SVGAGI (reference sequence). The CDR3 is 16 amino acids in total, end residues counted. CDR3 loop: CASSYQGNSDRETHHV.

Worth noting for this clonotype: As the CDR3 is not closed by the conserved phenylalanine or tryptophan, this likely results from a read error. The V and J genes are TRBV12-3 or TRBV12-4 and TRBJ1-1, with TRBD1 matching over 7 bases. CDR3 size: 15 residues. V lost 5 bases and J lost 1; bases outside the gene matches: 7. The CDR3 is CASSPSNRGNTEAFV. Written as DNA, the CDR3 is TGTGCCAGCAGTCCATCCAACAGGGGGAACACTGAAGCTTTCGTT.

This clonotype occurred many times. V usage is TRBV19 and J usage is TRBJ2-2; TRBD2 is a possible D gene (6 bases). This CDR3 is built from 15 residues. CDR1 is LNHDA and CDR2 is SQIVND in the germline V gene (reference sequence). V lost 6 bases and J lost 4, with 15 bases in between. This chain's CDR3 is CASSSGIAVTGELFF. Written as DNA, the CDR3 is TGTGCCAGTAGCTCTGGGATAGCGGTCACCGGGGAGCTGTTTTTT.

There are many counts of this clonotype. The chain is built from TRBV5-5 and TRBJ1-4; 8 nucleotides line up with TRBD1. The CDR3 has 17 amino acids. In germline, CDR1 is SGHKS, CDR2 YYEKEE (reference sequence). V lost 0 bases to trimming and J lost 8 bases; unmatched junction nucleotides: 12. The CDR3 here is CASSLGQGAWLDEKLFF. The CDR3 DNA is TGTGCCAGCAGCTTGGGGCAGGGGGCGTGGTTGGACGAAAAACTGTTTTTT. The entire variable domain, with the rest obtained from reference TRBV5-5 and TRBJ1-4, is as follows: DAGVTQSPTHLIKTRGQQVTLRCSPISGHKSVSWYQQVLGQGPQFIFQYYEKEERGRGNFPDRFSARQFPNYSSELNVNALLLGDSALYLCASSLGQGAWLDEKLFFGSGTQLSVL.

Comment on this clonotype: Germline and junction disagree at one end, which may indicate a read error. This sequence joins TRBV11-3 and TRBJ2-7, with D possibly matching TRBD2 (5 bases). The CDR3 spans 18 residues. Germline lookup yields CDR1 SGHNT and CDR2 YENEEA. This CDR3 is CSSSLDTRMTGSPYEQYF. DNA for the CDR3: TGTTCCAGCAGCTTAGATACGAGGATGACGGGGTCTCCCTACGAGCAGTACTTC.

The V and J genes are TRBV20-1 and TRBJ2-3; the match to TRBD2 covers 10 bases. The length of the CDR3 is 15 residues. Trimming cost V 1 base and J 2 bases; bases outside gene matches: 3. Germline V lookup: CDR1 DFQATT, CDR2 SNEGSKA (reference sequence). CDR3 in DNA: TGCAGTGCTAGAGTTAGCGGGAGGAACACAGATACGCAGTATTTT. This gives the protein CSARVSGRNTDTQYF.

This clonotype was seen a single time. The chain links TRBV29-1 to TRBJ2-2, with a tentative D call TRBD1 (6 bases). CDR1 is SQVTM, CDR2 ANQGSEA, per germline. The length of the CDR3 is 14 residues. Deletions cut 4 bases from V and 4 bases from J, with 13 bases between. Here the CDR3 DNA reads TGCAGCGTTGTGTACCAGGGGTTCACCGGGGAGCTGTTTTTT. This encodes CSVVYQGFTGELFF.

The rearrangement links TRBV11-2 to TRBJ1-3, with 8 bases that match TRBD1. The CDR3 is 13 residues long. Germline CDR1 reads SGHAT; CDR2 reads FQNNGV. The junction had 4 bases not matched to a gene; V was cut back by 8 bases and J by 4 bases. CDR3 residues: CASGTGLGNTIYF. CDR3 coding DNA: TGTGCCAGCGGGACAGGTTTGGGAAACACCATATATTTT.

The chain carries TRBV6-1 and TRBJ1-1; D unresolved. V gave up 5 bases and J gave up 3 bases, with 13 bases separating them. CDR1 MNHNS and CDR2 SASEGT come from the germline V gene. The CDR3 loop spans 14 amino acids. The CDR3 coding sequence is TGTGCCAGCAGTACAGAGACGTTGGACACTGAAGCTTTCTTT. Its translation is CASSTETLDTEAFF.

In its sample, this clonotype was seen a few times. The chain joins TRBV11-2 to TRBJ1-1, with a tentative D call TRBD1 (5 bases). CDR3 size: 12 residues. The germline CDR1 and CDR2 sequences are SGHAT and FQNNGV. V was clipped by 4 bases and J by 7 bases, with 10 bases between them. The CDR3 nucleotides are TGTGCCAGCAGCTCCTCAGGGAGTGAAGCTTTCTTT. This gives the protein CASSSSGSEAFF. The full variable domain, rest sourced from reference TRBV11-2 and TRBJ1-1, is EAGVAQSPRYKIIEKRQSVAFWCNPISGHATLYWYQQILGQGPKLLIQFQNNGVVDDSQLPKDRFSAERLKGVDSTLKIQPAKLEDSAVYLCASSSSGSEAFFGQGTRLTVV.

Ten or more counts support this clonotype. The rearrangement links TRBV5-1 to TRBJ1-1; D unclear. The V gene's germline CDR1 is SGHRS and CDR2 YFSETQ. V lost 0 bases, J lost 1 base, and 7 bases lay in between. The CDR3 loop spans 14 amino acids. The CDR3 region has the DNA TGCGCCAGCAGCTTGGAGCTCCCGAACACTGAAGCTTTCTTT. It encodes CASSLELPNTEAFF.